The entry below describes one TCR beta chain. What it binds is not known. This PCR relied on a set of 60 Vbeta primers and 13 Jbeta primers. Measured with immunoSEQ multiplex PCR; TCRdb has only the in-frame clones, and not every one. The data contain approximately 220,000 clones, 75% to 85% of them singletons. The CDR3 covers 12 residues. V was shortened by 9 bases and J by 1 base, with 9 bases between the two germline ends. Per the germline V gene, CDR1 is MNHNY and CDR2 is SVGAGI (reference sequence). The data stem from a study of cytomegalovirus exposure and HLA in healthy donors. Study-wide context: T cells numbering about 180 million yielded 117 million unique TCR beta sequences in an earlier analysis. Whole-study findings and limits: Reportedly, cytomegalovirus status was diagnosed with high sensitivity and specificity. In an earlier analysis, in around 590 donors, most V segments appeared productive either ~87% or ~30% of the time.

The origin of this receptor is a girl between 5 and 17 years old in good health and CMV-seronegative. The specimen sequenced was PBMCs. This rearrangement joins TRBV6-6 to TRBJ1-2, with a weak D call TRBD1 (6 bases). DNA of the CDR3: TGTGCCAGTACACAGGGTAACTATGGCTACACCTTC. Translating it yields CASTQGNYGYTF.